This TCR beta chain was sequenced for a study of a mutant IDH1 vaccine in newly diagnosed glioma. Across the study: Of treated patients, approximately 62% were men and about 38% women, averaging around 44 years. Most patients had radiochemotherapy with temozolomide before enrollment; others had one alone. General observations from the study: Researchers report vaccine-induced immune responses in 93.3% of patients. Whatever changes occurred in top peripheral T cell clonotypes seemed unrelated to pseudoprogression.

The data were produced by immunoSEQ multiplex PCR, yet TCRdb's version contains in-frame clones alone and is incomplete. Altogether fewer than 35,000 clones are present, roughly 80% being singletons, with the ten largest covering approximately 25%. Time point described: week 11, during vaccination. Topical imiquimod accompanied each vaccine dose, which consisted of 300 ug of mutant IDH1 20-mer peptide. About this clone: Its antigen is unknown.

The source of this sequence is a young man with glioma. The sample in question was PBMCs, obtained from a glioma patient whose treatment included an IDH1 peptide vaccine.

The CDR3 protein is CASSAGPVREKLFF. The CDR3 DNA reads as TGTGCCAGCAGCGCGGGACCCGTACGTGAAAAACTGTTTTTT. J is TRBJ1-4 and V is TRBV5-6, with D perhaps TRBD1 (5 bases). CDR3 length equals 14 residues. The V and J ends lost 4 bases and 7 bases respectively, with 14 bases between them. Germline loops: CDR1 SGHDT, CDR2 YYEEEE.